The rows below give T cell receptor beta chains drawn from one sample of a study of T cell repertoires in cytomegalovirus infection. MiXCR was run by TCRdb on the reads, yielding one entry per CDR3 protein. The sample lists about 310,000 distinct CDR3 sequences; approximately 25% were seen once. No antigens are known for them. The sequencing used cultured PBMCs, collected from culture after CMV antigen stimulation. All receptors derive from a human donor in good health (CMV status not recorded). Some clones in this sample may be carry-over from other donors' samples. The CDR3 runs from the conserved cysteine through the conserved F or W. Fields, in order: D gene, V gene, J gene, clone size, CDR3 DNA, CDR3 protein. The D gene is left open where the match is weak. Size tells how often a clone was seen (once, few, many) or the class of an expanded clone, and some rows leave it out.

D: TRBD1
V: TRBV7-2
J: TRBJ2-1
size: many
DNA: TGTGCCAGCAGCATACAGACAGGGGGATACAATGAGCAGTTCTTC
CDR3: CASSIQTGGYNEQFF

D: -
V: TRBV28
J: TRBJ1-2
size: -
DNA: TGTGCCAGCAGGAAACAGGGCTCCTATGGCTACACCTTC
CDR3: CASRKQGSYGYTF

D: TRBD2
V: TRBV7-2
J: TRBJ2-1
size: -
DNA: TGTGCCAGCAGCTTCACTAGCGGGAGGCCCGGAGGAGAGCAGTTCTTC
CDR3: CASSFTSGRPGGEQFF

D: -
V: TRBV4-3
J: TRBJ2-1
size: few
DNA: TGCGCCAGCAGCCAAGATTCGGGACTGGGAGTTAGTGAGCAGTTCTTC
CDR3: CASSQDSGLGVSEQFF

D: TRBD1
V: TRBV20-1
J: TRBJ2-2
size: -
DNA: TGCAGTGCTAGAGTAGTGACAGGGCCCACCGGGGAGCTGTTTTTT
CDR3: CSARVVTGPTGELFF

D: TRBD2
V: TRBV11-2
J: TRBJ2-1
size: few
DNA: TGTGCCAGCAGCTCATCTAGCGGTGGCAATGAGCAGTTCTTC
CDR3: CASSSSSGGNEQFF

D: -
V: TRBV9
J: TRBJ2-7
size: -
DNA: TGTGCCAGCAGCGAATCGGGGGTTCCGGCGGTTTTAAACTTC
CDR3: CASSESGVPAVLNF

D: -
V: TRBV3-1
J: TRBJ2-4
size: few
DNA: TGTGCCAGCAGCCCCCAGCTAGCCAAAAACATTCAGTACTTC
CDR3: CASSPQLAKNIQYF

D: -
V: TRBV7-2
J: TRBJ1-4
size: many
DNA: TGTGCCAGCAGCGTAGGGTGGGGGAGGAGAGCTGAAAAACTGTTTTTT
CDR3: CASSVGWGRRAEKLFF

D: -
V: TRBV11-1
J: TRBJ1-1
size: medium-sized
DNA: TGTGCCAGCGGCCCCAACGGGGCTTTGAACACTGAAGCTTTCTTT
CDR3: CASGPNGALNTEAFF

D: -
V: TRBV7-2
J: TRBJ2-2
size: -
DNA: TGTGCCAGCAGCTTAGAGCCCGGGGAGCTGTTTTTT
CDR3: CASSLEPGELFF

D: TRBD1
V: TRBV23-1
J: TRBJ2-7
size: -
DNA: TGCGCCAGCAGTCAAGACAGGGTACTTCTCTACGAGCAGTACTTC
CDR3: CASSQDRVLLYEQYF

D: -
V: TRBV25-1
J: TRBJ1-6
size: few
DNA: TGTGCCAGCGGTACGGGAGTTCCTAATTCACCCCTCCACTTT
CDR3: CASGTGVPNSPLHF

D: TRBD2
V: TRBV28
J: TRBJ2-3
size: few
DNA: TGTGCCAGCAGTTTACATCTAGCGGGAGGGCCGGGCACAGATACGCAGTATTTT
CDR3: CASSLHLAGGPGTDTQYF

D: -
V: TRBV20-1
J: TRBJ2-5
size: few
DNA: TGCAGTGCTGGCCGACAGACCCAGTACTTC
CDR3: CSAGRQTQYF

D: TRBD1
V: TRBV7-9
J: TRBJ2-7
size: few
DNA: TGTGCCAGCAGCTTACAGGACAGGTCCTACGAGCAGTACTTC
CDR3: CASSLQDRSYEQYF

D: TRBD1
V: TRBV11-2
J: TRBJ2-2
size: -
DNA: TGTGCCAGCAGCCTCGGGACAGGGCATTGGGCAATCACCGGGGAGCTGTTTTTT
CDR3: CASSLGTGHWAITGELFF

D: TRBD1
V: TRBV9
J: TRBJ2-7
size: -
DNA: TGTGCCAGCAGCCACGGTCCAGGGGGAAAGACCTACGAGCAGTACTTC
CDR3: CASSHGPGGKTYEQYF

D: TRBD2
V: TRBV12-5
J: TRBJ2-1
size: -
DNA: TGTGCTAGTGGTTTGCCCACAAGCGGGAGCCGGTCGGGTGAGCAGTTCTTC
CDR3: CASGLPTSGSRSGEQFF

D: TRBD2
V: TRBV7-9
J: TRBJ2-1
size: -
DNA: TGTGCCAGCAGCTTCCAAGCGGGGGGTGAGCAGTTCTTC
CDR3: CASSFQAGGEQFF

D: -
V: TRBV7-2
J: TRBJ1-2
size: -
DNA: TGTGCCAGCAGCCCCCAGGGAGGGCTTGGCTACACCTTC
CDR3: CASSPQGGLGYTF

D: -
V: TRBV6-2/TRBV6-3
J: TRBJ2-3
size: few
DNA: TGTGCCAGCAGCCTCGGGAGATTAGCGACAGATACGCAGTATTTT
CDR3: CASSLGRLATDTQYF

D: TRBD2
V: TRBV4-3
J: TRBJ2-1
size: -
DNA: TGCGCCAGCAGCCGAGATTCGGGAGGATCCTACAATGAGCAGTTCTTC
CDR3: CASSRDSGGSYNEQFF

D: TRBD2
V: TRBV5-4
J: TRBJ2-3
size: -
DNA: TGTGCCAGCAGCCTGACTAGCGGGAGGGCCCCAGATACGCAGTATTTT
CDR3: CASSLTSGRAPDTQYF

D: -
V: TRBV30
J: TRBJ1-1
size: -
DNA: TGTGCCTGGAGTGGAGGGGCAAAAGCTTTCTTT
CDR3: CAWSGGAKAFF

D: TRBD1
V: TRBV12-3/TRBV12-4
J: TRBJ2-3
size: -
DNA: TGTGCCAGCAGTTCCCCTGGACAGGGATTATCATCAGATACGCAGTATTTT
CDR3: CASSSPGQGLSSDTQYF

D: -
V: TRBV7-2
J: TRBJ1-1
size: many
DNA: TGTGCCAGCAGCCCCGGACAGATGAACACTGAAGCTTTCTTT
CDR3: CASSPGQMNTEAFF

D: TRBD1
V: TRBV19
J: TRBJ1-5
size: few
DNA: TGTGCCAGTAGGGACCGACAGGGCAAACAATGGCCCCAGCATTTT
CDR3: CASRDRQGKQWPQHF

D: -
V: TRBV19
J: TRBJ1-4
size: many
DNA: TGTGCCAGTAGTTCTACAGGGTCAACTAATGAAAAACTGTTTTTT
CDR3: CASSSTGSTNEKLFF

D: TRBD2
V: TRBV6-1
J: TRBJ2-1
size: -
DNA: TGTGCCAGCAGTGGCTCCGGGACTAGCGGGAGGTACAATGAGCAGTTCTTC
CDR3: CASSGSGTSGRYNEQFF

D: TRBD1
V: TRBV7-2
J: TRBJ1-3
size: many
DNA: TGTGCCAGCAGCTCAACAGGGGAGGCTGGAAACACCATATATTTT
CDR3: CASSSTGEAGNTIYF

D: -
V: TRBV19
J: TRBJ2-1
size: few
DNA: TGTGCCAGTAGTATTAAAACAGGGAGCTCCTACAATGAGCAGTTCTTC
CDR3: CASSIKTGSSYNEQFF

D: TRBD1
V: TRBV7-6
J: TRBJ1-1
size: many
DNA: TGTGCCAGCAGCTACCGGTACAGGGGTGTTAACACTGAAGCTTTCTTT
CDR3: CASSYRYRGVNTEAFF

D: -
V: TRBV7-8
J: TRBJ1-3
size: many
DNA: TGTGCCAGCAGCCTGTCTGGTTACTCTGGAAACACCATATATTTT
CDR3: CASSLSGYSGNTIYF

D: TRBD2
V: TRBV7-9
J: TRBJ2-3
size: many
DNA: TGTGCCAGCAGCCCTGCCAGGACTAGCGGCCGCACAGATACGCAGTATTTT
CDR3: CASSPARTSGRTDTQYF

D: -
V: TRBV10-3
J: TRBJ2-5
size: few
DNA: TGTGCCATCAGTGAAAGACAACAGCAAGAGACCCAGTACTTC
CDR3: CAISERQQQETQYF

D: TRBD2
V: TRBV4-1
J: TRBJ2-1
size: -
DNA: TGCGCCAGCAGCCCAACTAGCGGGGGGTCTAATGAGCAGTTCTTC
CDR3: CASSPTSGGSNEQFF

D: -
V: TRBV15
J: TRBJ1-1
size: once
DNA: TGTGCCACCAGCGCACACGGTATGAACACTGAAGCTTTCTTT
CDR3: CATSAHGMNTEAFF

D: TRBD2
V: TRBV4-1
J: TRBJ2-2
size: few
DNA: TGCGCCAGCAGCCAAGAGTGGAGCGGGAGATGGAACACCGGGGAGCTGTTTTTT
CDR3: CASSQEWSGRWNTGELFF

D: -
V: TRBV11-3
J: TRBJ2-2
size: few
DNA: TGTGCCAGCAGCTTACTGGGACGGTCGAACACCGGGGAGCTGTTTTTT
CDR3: CASSLLGRSNTGELFF

D: TRBD2
V: TRBV7-9
J: TRBJ2-1
size: -
DNA: TGTGCCAGCAGCCCTGTCGGGACTAGGGCCTACAATGAGCAGTTCTTC
CDR3: CASSPVGTRAYNEQFF

D: -
V: TRBV12-3/TRBV12-4
J: TRBJ2-7
size: -
DNA: TGTGCCAGCAGTTTAACCAGAAAGTCCTACGAGCAGTACTTC
CDR3: CASSLTRKSYEQYF

D: -
V: TRBV7-2
J: TRBJ1-2
size: -
DNA: TGTGCCAGCAGCTATCCGGGCGACTACTATGGCTACACCTTC
CDR3: CASSYPGDYYGYTF

D: -
V: TRBV7-2
J: TRBJ1-1
size: many
DNA: TGTGCCAGCAGTATCCCACAGGGCAACACTGAAGCTTTCTTT
CDR3: CASSIPQGNTEAFF

D: -
V: TRBV6-8
J: TRBJ2-2
size: -
DNA: TGTGCCAGCAGTGGGGTCCCGAGAATTGGGGAGCTGTTTTTT
CDR3: CASSGVPRIGELFF

D: TRBD1
V: TRBV7-8
J: TRBJ1-2
size: -
DNA: TGTGCCAGCGCAGGGGGCCCGGACAGGGGAAAAAATGGCTACACCTTC
CDR3: CASAGGPDRGKNGYTF

D: -
V: TRBV12-3/TRBV12-4
J: TRBJ2-1
size: few
DNA: TGTGCCAGCAGTTTAGAGAGGGAGCATGAGCAGTTCTTC
CDR3: CASSLEREHEQFF